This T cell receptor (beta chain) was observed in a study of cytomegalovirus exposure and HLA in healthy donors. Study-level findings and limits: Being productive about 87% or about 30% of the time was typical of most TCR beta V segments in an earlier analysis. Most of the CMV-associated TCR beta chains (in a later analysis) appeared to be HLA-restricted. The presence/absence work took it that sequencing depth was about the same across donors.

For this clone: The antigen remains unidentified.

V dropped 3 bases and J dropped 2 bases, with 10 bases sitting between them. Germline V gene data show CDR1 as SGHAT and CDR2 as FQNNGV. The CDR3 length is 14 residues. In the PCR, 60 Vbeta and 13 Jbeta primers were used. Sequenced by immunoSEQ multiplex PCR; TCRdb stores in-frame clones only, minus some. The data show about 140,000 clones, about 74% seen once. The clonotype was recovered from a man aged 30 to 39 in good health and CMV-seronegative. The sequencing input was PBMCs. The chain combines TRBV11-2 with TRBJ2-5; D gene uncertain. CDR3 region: CASSFSMQQETQYF. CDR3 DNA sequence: TGTGCCAGCAGCTTTAGTATGCAACAAGAGACCCAGTACTTC.